What follows describes a single TCR beta chain. This sample stems from a study of T cell responses to AZD1222 COVID-19 vaccine. V dropped 4 bases and J dropped 6; count of bases not matched to a gene: 10. The CDR3 runs 16 residues. Germline CDR1 reads WNHNN; CDR2 reads SYGVQD (reference sequence). TCRdb's table, derived via immunoSEQ multiplex PCR, lists solely in-frame clones and lacks some. Of around 200,000 clones listed, 88% are singletons. The sequences come from peripheral blood, collected on day 0 of AZD1222 vaccination. The genes are TRBV10-1 and TRBJ2-2; TRBD1 matches 8 bases. This TCR derives from an adult in good health. CDR3 coding DNA: TGCGCCAGCAGTGTCGGACAGGGAAGGGGGGCCGGGGAGCTGTTTTTT. It codes for CASSVGQGRGAGELFF.